These 12 T cell receptor beta chains were sequenced from one sample in a study of cytomegalovirus exposure and HLA in healthy donors (dated by TCRdb to 2017 to 2019). Libraries were made using the immunoSEQ multiplex PCR assay. For the multiplex PCR, a mixture combining 60 forward primers for TCR Vbeta segments and 13 reverse primers for TCR Jbeta segments was used. Sourced from immuneACCESS, this table was stored by TCRdb with only in-frame sequences that have V and J called. A share of the clones is absent; for the studies checked, an unresolved V gene accounts for under half, and the remainder has no known explanation. Across this sample there are around 210,000 clones, with approximately 81% seen only once. The ten top clones hold about 0.22% of the sample. What was sequenced was PBMCs. These receptors all come from a girl aged 2 to 9 in good health and CMV-seronegative.

This rearrangement joins TRBV7-2 to TRBJ1-1, with D possibly being TRBD1 (5 bases). CDR1 SGHTA and CDR2 FQGNSA come from the germline V gene. There are 13 residues in the CDR3. V lost 3 bases and J lost 5, with 10 bases in between. This CDR3 is CASSFRDGTEAFF. In DNA form, the CDR3 reads TGTGCCAGCAGCTTCAGGGATGGGACTGAAGCTTTCTTT.

The V call is TRBV11-2, the J call TRBJ2-5, with D hard to call. The germline gives CDR1 SGHAT, CDR2 FQNNGV. V gave up 5 bases and J gave up 5 bases, with 3 bases separating them. The CDR3 length is 10 residues. The CDR3 nucleotides are TGTGCCAGCAGCCGGGAGACCCAGTACTTC. Residues: CASSRETQYF.

This clone was counted between two and nine times. The chain joins TRBV25-1 to TRBJ2-2; TRBD2 matches at 7 bases. Germline V lookup: CDR1 MGHDK, CDR2 SYGVNS. The CDR3 is 14 residues long. V shed 1 base and J 5 bases; nucleotides not matched to a gene: 1. This CDR3 reads CASSESGRTGELFF. Written as DNA, the CDR3 is TGTGCCAGCAGTGAATCCGGGAGGACCGGGGAGCTGTTTTTT.

This clone was counted once. V is TRBV27 and J is TRBJ1-1; tentative D call: TRBD1 (6 bases). Germline V gene lookup returns CDR1 MNHEY and CDR2 SMNVEV (reference sequence). Trimming cost V 5 bases and J 7 bases, with 14 bases left between them. This CDR3 comprises 13 residues. The CDR3 loop is CASSNPGAGEAFF. DNA for the CDR3: TGTGCCAGCAGTAATCCAGGGGCAGGTGAAGCTTTCTTT.

The chain carries TRBV4-2 and TRBJ2-1; TRBD1 matches at 7 bases. This CDR3 has 15 residues. Looked up from germline, CDR1 is LGHNA and CDR2 is YNFKEQ. V dropped 1 base and J dropped 6; count of bases not matched to a gene: 6. The CDR3 DNA follows: TGTGCCAGCAGCCAAGCGACAGGGCCGGTCAATGAGCAGTTCTTC. Translation gives CASSQATGPVNEQFF.

The chain is built from TRBV12-5 and TRBJ2-2; 9 bases fit TRBD1. V shed 1 base, J shed 3 bases, and the junction held 3 bases outside the gene matches. The CDR3 covers 16 residues. CDR1 is LGHNT, CDR2 FRNRAP, per germline. CDR3 loop: CASGLGRTGDTGELFF. CDR3 DNA: TGTGCTAGTGGTTTGGGGCGGACAGGGGACACCGGGGAGCTGTTTTTT.

On this clone: This sample includes further DNA sequences coding for the same CDR3. The chain combines TRBV11-2 with TRBJ1-4; D is ambiguous. The germline V gene encodes CDR1 SGHAT and CDR2 FQNNGV. V lost 0 bases and J 4 bases, leaving 6 bases between the germline ends. The CDR3 is 14 residues long. CDR3: CASSLDRSNEKLFF. The CDR3 DNA reads as TGTGCCAGCAGCTTAGATCGGAGTAATGAAAAACTGTTTTTT.

The rearrangement joins TRBV18 to TRBJ1-3, with 7 nucleotides matching TRBD1. V shed 4 bases and J 0 bases; nucleotides not matched to a gene: 6. The CDR3 contains 16 residues. Germline CDR1 reads KGHSH; CDR2 reads LQKENI. This CDR3 reads CASSQTGDPSGNTIYF. The CDR3 DNA follows: TGTGCCAGCTCACAAACAGGGGACCCCTCTGGAAACACCATATATTTT. Full variable domain (missing parts from reference TRBV18 and TRBJ1-3): NAGVMQNPRHLVRRRGQEARLRCSPMKGHSHVYWYRQLPEEGLKFMVYLQKENIIDESGMPKERFSAEFPKEGPSILRIQQVVRGDSAAYFCASSQTGDPSGNTIYFGEGSWLTVV.

The rearrangement joins TRBV2 to TRBJ2-5; 8 nucleotides match TRBD2. Germline trimming cut 5 bases from V and 1 base from J; bases unmatched to any gene: 6. The length of the CDR3 is 15 residues. Per the germline V gene, CDR1 is SNHLY and CDR2 is FYNNEI. For the CDR3, the DNA is TGTGCCAGCAGTCTACTCGGGGGGGCCCAAGAGACCCAGTACTTC. Translating gives CASSLLGGAQETQYF.

For the CDR3, the DNA is TGTGCCAGCAGCTCCACACCACAGGGTAGCACTGAAGCTTTCTTT. Its translation: CASSSTPQGSTEAFF. V is TRBV9 and J is TRBJ1-1; the D gene is possibly TRBD1 (6 bases). Looked up from germline, CDR1 is SGDLS and CDR2 is YYNGEE. Trimming shortened V by 4 bases and J by 4 bases, and 17 bases separated the two germline ends. This CDR3 has 15 amino acids. Full variable domain (outside the CDR3, taken from reference TRBV9 and TRBJ1-1): DSGVTQTPKHLITATGQRVTLRCSPRSGDLSVYWYQQSLDQGLQFLIQYYNGEERAKGNILERFSAQQFPDLHSELNLSSLELGDSALYFCASSSTPQGSTEAFFGQGTRLTVV.

In this sample, this clone turned up once. The chain employs TRBV13 and TRBJ2-1, with D possibly matching TRBD2 (6 bases). V shed 6 bases and J shed 6 bases, with 12 bases lying between them. From germline, CDR1 is PRHDT and CDR2 FYEKMQ (reference sequence). The CDR3 length is 13 residues. This chain's CDR3 is CASRLLTSNEQFF. The CDR3 DNA sequence: TGTGCCAGCAGGCTTTTGACTAGCAATGAGCAGTTCTTC.

The V and J genes are TRBV7-9 and TRBJ2-5, with D perhaps matching TRBD1 (6 bases). Germline CDR1 and CDR2: SEHNR and FQNEAQ (reference sequence). The CDR3 is 16 amino acids. V lost 5 bases, J lost 9 bases, and 25 bases lay in between. The CDR3 region is CASSLTTGGHFKAQYF. CDR3 nucleotide sequence: TGTGCCAGCAGCCTGACGACAGGAGGCCACTTCAAGGCCCAGTACTTC.